This T cell receptor beta chain was captured by sequencing in a study of cytomegalovirus exposure and HLA in healthy donors (dated 2017 in TCRdb). Study-wide context: According to an earlier analysis of around 600 of the donors, some 180 million T cells yielded roughly 110 million unique TCR beta sequences and roughly 280 Gb of sequence data. An early release that covered several hundred HLA-typed donors contained about 300 gigabases of sequencing data and roughly 84 million unique TCR sequences. Among the roughly 370 genotyped donors, about 85% belonged to the genetic ancestry cluster associated with self-reported Caucasian donors. The study was designed to test whether signatures of past pathogen exposure could be identified by cataloging public T cell receptors. The study profiled the T cell repertoires of hundreds of subjects by immunosequencing and related them to cytomegalovirus serostatus. A separate validation cohort of approximately 130 different subjects was used in addition to the roughly 670-subject first cohort. High-throughput TCR immunosequencing, statistical association of individual TCRs with disease status, and machine learning were combined to predict cytomegalovirus infection status. To study patterns of TCR occurrence, a later analysis re-analyzed previously published TCR beta repertoires from 600 to 750 donors and added high-resolution HLA genotyping. Rather than drawing on any new phenotypic data, the later analysis identified candidate immune exposures from TCR beta sequences and the way those sequences occurred across donors. An earlier analysis of 587 of the donors used high-throughput TCR beta sequencing to judge whether each TCR beta V gene segment behaved as functional or pseudogenic. Alongside the repertoire data, information on donor age, sex, ethnicity and CMV serostatus was compiled. Genome-wide SNP genotypes for about 60% of the 666 donors were used in a later genetic analysis, which treated that subset as a discovery cohort. All discovery cohort repertoires had been generated using a single sequencing platform. Class I and class II HLA loci were covered by the typing at four-digit resolution. The number of donors typed differed by locus, with 629-630 for A, B, C, DRB1 and DQB1, roughly 550 for DQA1, approximately 580 for DPA1, and 450 to 480 for DPB1. Four to six DR-DQ haplotypes were handled as single units for association and clustering, since linkage in the cohort was strong. Across 398 genotyped donors of the cohort, an average of about 240,000 unique TCR beta nucleotide sequences per donor were sequenced, and around 20% of those sequences were non-productive. The paper's findings and limits, for the study overall: A cluster of highly shared sequence variants was judged likely to be a technical artifact of the sequencing pipeline. HLA typing was unavailable for some donors at each locus, so association tests used only the typed subset. Because counts were too low, seventeen rarely observed V segments, including chromosome 9 orphons, were excluded from the earlier analysis of roughly 580 of the donors. A later analysis reported that several top co-occurrence clusters appeared linked to parvovirus B19, influenza, CMV and Epstein-Barr virus. For the cohort, immune exposure information was limited to CMV serostatus. Most CMV-associated TCR beta chains appeared to be HLA-restricted in a later analysis, and the HLA associations seemed to be driven largely by CMV exposure. Some IMGT-functional V segments, including TRBV6-2 and TRBV6-3, could not be told apart with the 87-base-pair reads, so those segments were excluded. An earlier analysis of approximately 600 of the donors showed that most TCR beta V segments appeared in productive rearrangements either about 87% or about 30% of the time, which broadly matched IMGT annotations. A few of the identified cytomegalovirus-associated TCR beta chains were confirmed in vitro to be specific for cytomegalovirus antigens. In a later genetic analysis, a missense DCLRE1C variant was associated with V-gene and J-gene trimming of TCR beta chains, and the association was replicated in an independent cohort. Strong co-occurrence of HLA alleles, especially DR and DQ, made assigning TCR associations to individual alleles difficult. According to a later genetic analysis, donors in an Asian-associated ancestry cluster had fewer N-insertions in productive TCRs than the approximately 650-donor mean. Sequencing depth was assumed to be roughly uniform across donors in the presence/absence analyses, though that assumption may not hold. While some public TCRs were present in many individuals, most TCR sequences turned up only very rarely across donors. Correlated functional status among segregating V segments might reflect linkage disequilibrium, but an unknown experimental factor could not be ruled out. In a later analysis, TCR association rates were found to vary across HLA loci, with the most associated TCRs seen for DRB1 alleles and the fewest for HLA-C alleles. A later analysis associated roughly 17,000 TCR beta sequences with specific HLA alleles at a false discovery rate of 0.05. A further reported finding was that TCR beta sequences accurately predicted the HLA-A and HLA-B alleles for most subjects in the first cohort. Only TCR beta chains were sequenced in this cohort, and the absence of alpha or paired-chain data limited detectable features. The study listed approximately 150 TCR beta chains as associated with cytomegalovirus. According to the authors, the approach could potentially be generalized to other disease states and immunological phenotypes. Cytomegalovirus status was reported to be diagnosed by the classifier with high specificity and sensitivity in both the original and validation cohorts. Compared with equally common non-associated chains, HLA-associated TCR beta chains in a later analysis were more clonally expanded and had lower generation probabilities.

The CDR3, from cysteine to phenylalanine, totals 15 residues. Only the CDR3 part of the read is kept: 45 bases, read in frame from the first base. The germline V gene yields MNHEY for CDR1 and SVGAGI for CDR2. Between the V and J ends, shortened by 0 bases and 3 bases respectively, the junction contains 11 bases. The library relied on the immunoSEQ multiplex PCR assay. For the multiplex PCR, a mixture combining 60 forward primers for TCR Vbeta segments and 13 reverse primers for TCR Jbeta segments was used. A multiplex PCR assay on genomic DNA amplified the CDR3 region of rearranged TCR beta genes. The amplified TCR beta libraries were sequenced on the Illumina HiSeq System as 87-base-pair reads. The authors' analysis ran thus. A later analysis counted some 74 million unique TCR beta chains across the 670 or so repertoires, and 10 million to 12 million of these chains were shared by at least two donors. A nearest-neighbor algorithm error-corrected the raw reads and collapsed the reads into unique sequences, merging closely related sequences to remove PCR and sequencing errors. Alignment of CDR3 sequences to IMGT reference sequences was used to assign V, D and J gene segments. Each retained sequence needed at least a six-nucleotide match to both a V gene segment and a J gene segment. A rearrangement was called productive if the CDR3 had no stop codons and remained in frame with V and J, and every other rearrangement was called non-productive. CDR3 was defined by IMGT convention, running from the second conserved V-encoded cysteine to the conserved J-encoded phenylalanine. Sequences without an unambiguous match to a single V gene segment were excluded from the earlier analysis of about 630 of the donors. An earlier analysis of several hundred of the donors called V segments functional above 56.7% productive rearrangements and segregating when the between-donor standard deviation exceeded 5%. A statistical classification framework was developed to diagnose cytomegalovirus status using the catalog of TCR beta chain sequences. In a later analysis, V and J genes were assigned by comparing TCR nucleotide sequences against IMGT/GENE-DB human TR gene sequences. Using the TCRdist pipeline, a later analysis assigned CDR3 sequences along with most-parsimonious VDJ recombination scenarios. In a later analysis, each TCR beta chain was defined by its CDR3 amino acid sequence together with its V-gene family, and reads without a unique V-gene family were excluded. A later analysis removed roughly 590 highly shared, low-generation-probability nucleotide sequences to deal with suspected cross-contamination and a sequencing artifact. In a later analysis, a clonal expansion index for each public chain was calculated from normalized within-repertoire ranks of inferred template counts. A later analysis computed generation probabilities with a VDJ recombination model fitted to out-of-frame rearrangements, and checked the results against IGoR. In a later analysis, hypergeometric tests were used to score TCR-TCR, TCR-HLA and TCR-CMV co-occurrence, with a repertoire-size bias correction applied to TCR pairs. In a later analysis, false discovery rates were estimated by permuting HLA or CMV assignments 20 times. In a later analysis, co-occurring TCRs were grouped using DBSCAN, and TCRdist sequence similarity was added for clustering within HLA-allele-positive subsets. For co-occurrence clustering, repertoires with fewer than 30,000 or more than 120,000 public chains were excluded, along with a handful of repertoires with anomalous nucleotide sharing. TCRdb stores this immuneACCESS table with in-frame sequences only. Part of the clones is absent; in the studies checked, under half of the shortfall reflects unresolved V genes, and no reason is known for the rest. That table furnishes V, J and clone size, whereas the DNA furnished D and trimming. Counted in this sample were about 100,000 clones; 76% of them appeared once. The ten most abundant clones make up 4.1% of the sample.

For this clone: The target of this receptor is not known. No clone much larger than this one lies a single base away; base qualities are absent. The sample contains more than one DNA sequence encoding this CDR3.

The cohort comprised some 680 healthy bone marrow donors. At the time of sampling, every cohort member was nominally healthy, though immune exposures that went unrecorded were likely present. The donor was CMV seronegative and was included in the group of a few hundred seronegative cohort members. Each donor provided a peripheral blood sample, and peripheral blood mononuclear cells were used for TCR beta sequencing. The Qiagen DNeasy Blood Extraction Kit was used to extract genomic DNA from the blood cell samples. This receptor chain uses TRBV6-5 and TRBJ1-2; the D region possibly corresponds to TRBD1 (5 bases align). Source material: PBMCs. The receptor was derived from a man aged 35 to 55 in good health and CMV-seronegative. CDR3 loop: CASSYSFEQDYGYTF. DNA sequence: TGTGCCAGCAGTTACTCTTTTGAACAGGACTATGGCTACACCTTC.